This passage covers 11 T cell receptor beta chains from one sample sequenced in a study of shared clonotypes between healthy human individuals. TCRdb's copy holds only in-frame clones and misses some; the assay was immunoSEQ multiplex PCR. The sample holds approximately 500,000 clones, 75% to 85% seen once. The sample was PBMCs. These receptors all stem from a woman in her thirties or forties in good health. Some clones in this sample may be carry-over from other donors' samples.

The chain has TRBV27 and TRBJ1-5; D is undetermined. Germline CDR1 MNHEY, CDR2 SMNVEV (reference sequence). The CDR3 covers 14 residues. The ends were cut back, 2 bases at V and 3 bases at J, with 8 bases in the middle. Here the CDR3 reads CASSLEGTNQPQHF. CDR3 coding DNA: TGTGCCAGCAGTTTAGAGGGTACCAATCAGCCCCAGCATTTT.

The chain carries TRBV18 and TRBJ2-7; D gene unclear. CDR3 length: 12 amino acids. CDR1 is KGHSH, CDR2 LQKENI, per germline. Trimming removed 4 bases at V and 4 bases at J, with 8 bases between. The CDR3 DNA is TGTGCCAGCTCACTTACTTGGTACGAGCAGTACTTC. Its protein product is CASSLTWYEQYF.

This CDR3 reads CASSLPGLAGGPDYNEQFF. In DNA, the CDR3 is TGTGCCAGCAGCTTGCCCGGACTAGCGGGAGGGCCCGACTACAATGAGCAGTTCTTC. The chain links TRBV5-4 to TRBJ2-1, with 15 bases matching TRBD2. The CDR3 loop spans 19 amino acids. V gave up 1 base and J gave up 3 bases; unmatched junction bases: 8. From germline, CDR1 is SGHNT and CDR2 YYREEE (reference sequence).

The V gene is TRBV19, the J gene TRBJ2-1; TRBD2 aligns across 8 bases. This CDR3 contains 13 residues. Germline V gene data show CDR1 as LNHDA and CDR2 as SQIVND (reference sequence). Trimming removed 4 bases from V and 6 bases from J; junction bases left unmatched: 2. CDR3 residues: CASSKLAANEQFF. The CDR3 DNA reads as TGTGCCAGTAGTAAACTAGCGGCCAATGAGCAGTTCTTC.

The chain combines TRBV18 with TRBJ2-2; no definite D call. Looked up from germline, CDR1 is KGHSH and CDR2 is LQKENI. The CDR3 has 15 residues. V was clipped by 4 bases and J by 5 bases, with 14 bases between them. The CDR3 sequence is CASSLPNVRTGELFF. The CDR3, as DNA: TGTGCCAGCTCACTACCCAATGTCAGGACCGGGGAGCTGTTTTTT.

This clone has a single count. The chain recombines TRBV30 with TRBJ1-1; weak D call: TRBD1 (6 bases). The CDR3 consists of 12 residues. Germline-derived CDR1 and CDR2 are GTSNPN and SVGIG (reference sequence). Here the CDR3 reads CASGARNTEAFF. For the CDR3, the DNA is TGTGCTTCGGGGGCCCGCAACACTGAAGCTTTCTTT.

This clone was detected a few times. V usage is TRBV2 and J usage is TRBJ1-2; D might be TRBD1 (5 bases). Germline V gene sequence: CDR1 SNHLY, CDR2 FYNNEI. The V and J ends lost 11 bases and 1 base respectively, with 17 bases between them. The CDR3 loop spans 14 amino acids. CDR3 coding DNA: TGTGCCCAAGGGGCAGGGAGGGGTAACTATGGCTACACCTTC. Translated: CAQGAGRGNYGYTF.

This chain links TRBV28 with TRBJ1-2; D call uncertain. Germline-derived CDR1 and CDR2 are MDHEN and SYDVKM. The ends were cut back, 6 bases at V and 8 bases at J, with 7 bases in the middle. There are 10 residues in the CDR3. The CDR3 DNA sequence: TGTGCCAGCAGCCAAAAAGGCTACACCTTC. Translating it yields CASSQKGYTF.

The V gene is TRBV11-3, the J gene TRBJ2-3; TRBD1 agrees at 9 bases. Trimming cost V 1 base and J 2 bases; bases outside gene matches: 7. In germline, CDR1 is SGHNT, CDR2 YENEEA. CDR3 length: 17 residues. The CDR3 protein is CASSLAGDRAHTDTQYF. The DNA for the CDR3 is TGTGCCAGCAGCTTAGCGGGGGACAGGGCCCACACAGATACGCAGTATTTT.

The V and J genes are TRBV11-3 and TRBJ2-5; TRBD2 aligns across 12 bases. V was clipped by 5 bases and J by 2 bases; unmatched bases: 6. Per germline, CDR1 SGHNT and CDR2 YENEEA. The CDR3 sequence is 16 residues long. CDR3 DNA sequence: TGTGCCAGCAGCCTTGGGACTAGCGGGCCTCAAGAGACCCAGTACTTC. Encoded protein: CASSLGTSGPQETQYF.

This clone was counted between two and nine times. The chain joins TRBV6-1 to TRBJ2-3; 8 positions agree with TRBD2. V lost 4 bases to trimming and J lost 4 bases; unmatched junction nucleotides: 7. Germline V gene lookup returns CDR1 MNHNS and CDR2 SASEGT. This CDR3 has 15 amino acids. The CDR3 protein is CASSAQREWADTQYF. In nucleotides, the CDR3 is TGTGCCAGCAGTGCCCAGCGGGAGTGGGCAGATACGCAGTATTTT.